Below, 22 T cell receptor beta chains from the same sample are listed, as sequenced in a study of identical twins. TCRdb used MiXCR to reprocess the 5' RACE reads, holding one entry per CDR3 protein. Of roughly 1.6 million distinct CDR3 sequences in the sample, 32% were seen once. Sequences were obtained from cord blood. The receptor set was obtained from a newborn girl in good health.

CDR3 residues: CASSEFSYGISPGPNYGYTF. The CDR3 DNA reads as TGTGCCAGCAGTGAATTTTCGTACGGTATCTCACCGGGCCCGAACTATGGCTACACCTTC. This chain uses TRBV6-1 with TRBJ1-2; D unclear. The V gene lost 2 bases and the J gene lost 2 bases, with 27 bases spanning the gap. CDR1 and CDR2 (germline): MNHNS, SASEGT. The CDR3 runs to 20 residues.

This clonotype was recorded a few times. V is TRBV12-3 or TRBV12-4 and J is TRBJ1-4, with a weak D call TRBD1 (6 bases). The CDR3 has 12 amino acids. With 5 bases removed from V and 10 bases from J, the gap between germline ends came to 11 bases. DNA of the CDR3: TGTGCCAGCAGTCTAACCAGGGGAAAACTGTTTTTT. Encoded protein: CASSLTRGKLFF.

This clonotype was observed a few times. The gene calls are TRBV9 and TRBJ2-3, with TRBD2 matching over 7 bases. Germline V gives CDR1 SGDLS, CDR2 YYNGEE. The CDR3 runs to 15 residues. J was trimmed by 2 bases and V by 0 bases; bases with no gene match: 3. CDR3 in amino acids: CASSVGGGTTDTQYF. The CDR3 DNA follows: TGTGCCAGCAGCGTAGGCGGGGGTACCACAGATACGCAGTATTTT.

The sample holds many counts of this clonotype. This CDR3 reads CASSFVSTPREEQYF. In nucleotides, the CDR3 is TGCGCCAGCAGCTTCGTGTCTACCCCCAGGGAAGAGCAGTACTTC. The chain links TRBV5-1 to TRBJ2-7; TRBD1 is a possible D gene (5 bases). Germline V gives CDR1 SGHRS, CDR2 YFSETQ. The CDR3 length is 15 residues. V lost 2 bases and J 7 bases, leaving 19 bases between the germline ends.

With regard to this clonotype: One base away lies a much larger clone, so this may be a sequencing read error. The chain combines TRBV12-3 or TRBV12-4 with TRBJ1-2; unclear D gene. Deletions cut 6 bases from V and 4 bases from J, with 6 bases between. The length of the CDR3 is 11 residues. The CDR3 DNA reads TGTGCCAGCAGATTTCTCTATGGCTACACCTTC. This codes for CASRFLYGYTF.

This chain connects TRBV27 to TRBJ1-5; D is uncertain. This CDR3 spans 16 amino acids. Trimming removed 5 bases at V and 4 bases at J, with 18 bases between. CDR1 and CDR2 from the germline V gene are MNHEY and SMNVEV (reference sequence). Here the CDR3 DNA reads TGTGCCAGCAGTACCCGGACGGGCGGGTTTAATCAGCCCCAGCATTTT. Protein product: CASSTRTGGFNQPQHF.

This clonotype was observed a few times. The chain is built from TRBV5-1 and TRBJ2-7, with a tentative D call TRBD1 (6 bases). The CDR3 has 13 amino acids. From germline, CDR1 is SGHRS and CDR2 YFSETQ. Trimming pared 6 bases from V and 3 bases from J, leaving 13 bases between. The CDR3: CASNTDSLYEQYF. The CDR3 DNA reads TGCGCCAGCAATACGGACAGCCTCTACGAGCAGTACTTC.

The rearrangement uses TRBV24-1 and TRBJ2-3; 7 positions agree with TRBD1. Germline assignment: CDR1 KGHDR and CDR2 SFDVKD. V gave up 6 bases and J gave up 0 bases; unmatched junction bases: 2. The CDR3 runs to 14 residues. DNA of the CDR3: TGTGCCACCAGTAAGGACAGGAGCACAGATACGCAGTATTTT. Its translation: CATSKDRSTDTQYF.

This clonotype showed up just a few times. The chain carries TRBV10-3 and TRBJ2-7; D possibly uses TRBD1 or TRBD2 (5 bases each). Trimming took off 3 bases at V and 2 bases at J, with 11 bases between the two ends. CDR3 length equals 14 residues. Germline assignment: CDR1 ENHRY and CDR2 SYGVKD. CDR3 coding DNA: TGTGCCATCAGTGACCTCGGGGCGGCCTACGAGCAGTACTTC. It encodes CAISDLGAAYEQYF.

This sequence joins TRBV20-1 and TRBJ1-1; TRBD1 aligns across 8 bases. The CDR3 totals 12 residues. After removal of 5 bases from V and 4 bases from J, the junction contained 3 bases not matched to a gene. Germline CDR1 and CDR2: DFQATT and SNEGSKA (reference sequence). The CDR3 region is CSAPTGGTEAFF. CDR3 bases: TGCAGTGCTCCAACAGGGGGCACTGAAGCTTTCTTT.

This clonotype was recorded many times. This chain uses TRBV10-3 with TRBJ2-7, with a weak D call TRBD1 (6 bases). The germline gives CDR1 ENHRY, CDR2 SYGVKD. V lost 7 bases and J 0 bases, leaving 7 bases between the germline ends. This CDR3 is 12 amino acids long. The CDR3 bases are TGTGCCATCAAGGACAGCTCCTACGAGCAGTACTTC. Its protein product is CAIKDSSYEQYF.

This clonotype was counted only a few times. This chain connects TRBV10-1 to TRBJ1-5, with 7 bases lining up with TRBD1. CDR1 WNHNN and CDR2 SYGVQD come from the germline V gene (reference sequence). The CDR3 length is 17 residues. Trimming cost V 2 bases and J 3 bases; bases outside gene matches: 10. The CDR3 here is CASSEMTGITSNQPQHF. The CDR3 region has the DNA TGCGCCAGCAGTGAGATGACAGGGATTACCTCCAATCAGCCCCAGCATTTT.

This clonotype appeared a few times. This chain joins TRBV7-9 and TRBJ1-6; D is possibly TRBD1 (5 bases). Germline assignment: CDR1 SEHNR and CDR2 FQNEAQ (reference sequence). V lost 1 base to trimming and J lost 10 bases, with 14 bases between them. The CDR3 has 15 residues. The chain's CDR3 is CASSLDVTVVSPLHF. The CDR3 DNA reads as TGTGCCAGCAGCTTAGATGTGACAGTGGTCTCACCCCTCCACTTT.

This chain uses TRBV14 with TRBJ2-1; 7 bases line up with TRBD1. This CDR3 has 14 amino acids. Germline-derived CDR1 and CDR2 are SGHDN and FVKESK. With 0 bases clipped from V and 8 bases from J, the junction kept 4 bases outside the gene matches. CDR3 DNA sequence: TGTGCCAGCAGCCAAGAGACAGGGCGGGATGAGCAGTTCTTC. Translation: CASSQETGRDEQFF.

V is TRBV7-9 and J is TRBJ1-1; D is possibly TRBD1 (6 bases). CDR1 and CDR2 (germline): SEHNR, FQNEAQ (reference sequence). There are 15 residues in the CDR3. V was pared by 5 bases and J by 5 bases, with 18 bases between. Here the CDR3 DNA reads TGTGCCAGCAGCCCCCTGGGGGGGGCGCGGACTGAAGCTTTCTTT. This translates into CASSPLGGARTEAFF. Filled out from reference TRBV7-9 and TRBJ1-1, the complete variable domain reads DTGVSQNPRHKITKRGQNVTFRCDPISEHNRLYWYRQTLGQGPEFLTYFQNEAQLEKSRLLSDRFSAERPKGSFSTLEIQRTEQGDSAMYLCASSPLGGARTEAFFGQGTRLTVV.

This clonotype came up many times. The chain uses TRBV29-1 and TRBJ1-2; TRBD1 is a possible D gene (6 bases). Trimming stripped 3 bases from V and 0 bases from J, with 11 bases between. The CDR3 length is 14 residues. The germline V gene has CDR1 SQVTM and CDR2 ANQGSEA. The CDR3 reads CSVEDSHANYGYTF. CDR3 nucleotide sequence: TGCAGCGTTGAGGACAGCCACGCTAACTATGGCTACACCTTC.

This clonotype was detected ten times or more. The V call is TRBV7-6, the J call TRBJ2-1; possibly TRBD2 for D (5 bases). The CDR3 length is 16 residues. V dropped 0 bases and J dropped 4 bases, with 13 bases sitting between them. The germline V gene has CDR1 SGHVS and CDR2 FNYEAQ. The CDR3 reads CASSLALASIYNEQFF. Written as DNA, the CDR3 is TGTGCCAGCAGCTTAGCGCTTGCTAGCATTTACAATGAGCAGTTCTTC.

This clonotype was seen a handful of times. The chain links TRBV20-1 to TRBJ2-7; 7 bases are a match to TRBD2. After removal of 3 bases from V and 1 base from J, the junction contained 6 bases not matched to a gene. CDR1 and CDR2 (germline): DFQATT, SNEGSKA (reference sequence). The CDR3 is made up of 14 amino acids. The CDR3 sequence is CSASRSAGSYEQYF. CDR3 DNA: TGCAGTGCTAGCCGTTCAGCGGGATCCTACGAGCAGTACTTC.

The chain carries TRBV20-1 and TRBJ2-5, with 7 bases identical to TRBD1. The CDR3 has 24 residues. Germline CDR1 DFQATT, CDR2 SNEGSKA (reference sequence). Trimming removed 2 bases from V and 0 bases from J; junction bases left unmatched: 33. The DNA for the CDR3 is TGCAGTGCTAGACCCGGACAGGCTTTTGGTTTCTCAGGAGCGTTGTCCTCGTACCAAGAGACCCAGTACTTC. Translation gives CSARPGQAFGFSGALSSYQETQYF.

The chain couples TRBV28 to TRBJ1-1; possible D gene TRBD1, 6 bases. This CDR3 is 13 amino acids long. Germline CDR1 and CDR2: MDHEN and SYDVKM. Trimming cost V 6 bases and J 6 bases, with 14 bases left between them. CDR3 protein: CASRVSGGSEAFF. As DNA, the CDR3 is TGTGCCAGCAGGGTCTCGGGGGGCTCTGAAGCTTTCTTT.

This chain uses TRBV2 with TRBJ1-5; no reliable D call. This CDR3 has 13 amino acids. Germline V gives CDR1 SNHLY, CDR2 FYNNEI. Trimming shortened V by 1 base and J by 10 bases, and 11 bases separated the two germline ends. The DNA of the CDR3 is TGTGCCAGCAGTGAAGGGTACAGTAAACCCCAGCATTTT. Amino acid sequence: CASSEGYSKPQHF.

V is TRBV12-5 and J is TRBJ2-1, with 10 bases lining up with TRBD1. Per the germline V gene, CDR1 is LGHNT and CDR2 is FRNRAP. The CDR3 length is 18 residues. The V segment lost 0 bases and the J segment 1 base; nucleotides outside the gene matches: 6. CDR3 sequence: CASGLVLAGQGSYNEQFF. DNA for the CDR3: TGTGCTAGTGGTTTGGTATTGGCGGGACAGGGGTCCTACAATGAGCAGTTCTTC.